This T cell receptor (beta chain) was sequenced for a study of identical twins (dated by TCRdb to the mid-2010s). Concerning the study at large: To test whether fetal clonotypes persist, the study used deep sequencing on TCR alpha and beta repertoires from monozygotic twins, unrelated adults of various ages, and cord blood. Replicate twin experiments were performed at different times using different library preparation protocols to rule out contamination.

Every donor was a healthy Caucasian. Three pairs of female monozygotic twins, all aged roughly 18 to 29 years, were included in the twin cohort. Peripheral blood mononuclear cells were the source from which RNA for the TCR libraries was isolated. Libraries were made using 5' RACE. TCRdb shows the sequencer as Illumina HiSeq 2000. A universal primer binding site was introduced by template switching, and a unique molecular identifier was present in the final cDNA, enabling accurate counting of TCR cDNA molecules. Specific primers in the conserved constant-segment region were used to synthesize first-strand cDNA for the TCR alpha and beta chains. Each cDNA library was double barcoded, with a SMART-Mk sample barcode plus Illumina barcodes, to control for contamination. TruSeq adapter sequences along with Illumina sample barcodes were introduced in two successive PCR steps. The TCR alpha and beta cDNA libraries were sequenced on the Illumina HiSeq platform using custom primers. The study's own analysis went as follows. Unique molecular identifiers were extracted from raw reads with MiGEC, and CDR3 positions were determined with MiXCR. For each individual, recombination models were inferred using an EM algorithm with the repgenHMM and IGoR tools. Shared clonotypes were analyzed with the tcR package in R, and sharing was normalized by the product of cloneset sizes. To study raw recombination free of thymic and clonal selection effects, out-of-frame nonproductive sequences were analyzed. TCRdb reran the public reads through fastp at Q25 and MiXCR, keeping productive beta chains. Every distinct CDR3 protein forms one entry, paired with its most common genes and DNA. The authors' filters were not applied to this entry. The sample table shows 600,000 to 800,000 distinct CDR3 sequences, and roughly 20% are seen once. The ten largest make up 4.3% of the sample.

The CDR3 runs 15 residues from the cysteine to the phenylalanine. Only CDR3 DNA remains: 45 bases, in frame from the first base. CDR1 and CDR2, looked up from the germline V gene, are MNHNS and SASEGT. V sheds 5 bases and J sheds 0 bases, leaving 13 bases between their ends. In this sample, this clonotype turned up a few times. Its antigen is unknown. It has no much larger one-base neighbor in the sample; base qualities were not kept. Study-level results and caveats: Zero-insertion analyses could be partly confounded by invariant T cells such as MAIT and iNKT, though diverse VJ usage argued against such confounding for most clonotypes. Excess twin sharing in beta out-of-frame sequences was weaker because fewer shared sequences lowered the signal-to-noise ratio. In monozygotic twins, recombination models systematically underestimated out-of-frame TCR alpha sharing, but the models matched the sharing seen between unrelated individuals. Because the same donors could not be followed over many years, the conclusions depended on cross-sectional statistical analysis. Compared with coincidental sharing between unrelated individuals, an excess of low generation-probability sequences was observed among out-of-frame TCR alpha sequences shared between twins. Fewer insertions were carried by abundant cord blood beta clonotypes; a weaker similar trend was observed in young adult naive repertoires, while no such trend was observed in memory repertoires.

These data were likewise used in another study, on T cells expressing NK-cell markers. The second publication reports: TCR beta-chain repertoires were profiled in sorted CD3+CD56+NKG2C+, CD3+CD56+NKG2C- and CD3+CD56-NKG2C+ T-cell subsets from roughly eight donors. Among the eight sequenced donors, only one was HCMV-seronegative, while the other seven were HCMV-seropositive. In several experiments an anti-gammadeltaTCR antibody was added to restrict sorting to alphabetaTCR-expressing T cells. In five to seven donors, the dominant CD3+CD56+NKG2C+ clonotypes were found to rank among the top 10 CD8+ clonotypes and to make up about 1.0-8% of CD8+ T cells. Those dominant clonotypes were again the most abundant among CD3+CD56-NKG2C+ cells in a handful of donors, at roughly 25-65%. It remained unclear whether the expanded NKG2C-expressing T cell clones were specific for HCMV antigens. Randomly selected healthy volunteers, three men and five women, were used as the eight sequenced donors. To determine HCMV serostatus, a commercial ELISA kit was used to detect HCMV-specific IgG in serum. For five or six donors, unsorted PBMC were also used to sequence bulk peripheral blood T-cell repertoires. MIGEC handled demultiplexing of the reads and grouping by UMI, while MiTCR was used to assemble and quantify clonotypes. To exclude erroneous sequences, only TCR cDNA sequences supported by at least two reads were retained. The tcR package was used for downstream repertoire analysis, and clonotypes were matched between fractions using CDR3 nucleotide sequence together with V segment. VDJmatch was used to annotate antigen specificity against VDJdb, with one amino acid substitution in CDR3 allowed.

What was sequenced was PBMCs. The V and J genes are TRBV6-1 and TRBJ1-2; the D gene identity is not certain. This receptor was taken from a woman aged 18-29 years in good health. The nucleotide sequence is TGTGCCAGCAGTCCCGCCGCGGGAGCTAACTATGGCTACACCTTC. This encodes CASSPAAGANYGYTF.